The entry that follows covers one TCR beta chain sequence. A few counts support this clone. Its antigen remains undetermined. No qualities accompany the bases; no much larger clone lies one base away. The sample comes from a study of T cells in localized non-small cell lung cancer (dated by TCRdb to 2020 to 2022). Some background on the complete study: The study examined T cell repertoires in roughly 240 patients with early-stage NSCLC and compared tumors with uninvolved tumor-adjacent lungs. NSCLC patients had a mean age of around 61 years, and more than 120 were male and nearly 110 female. The cohort consisted of roughly 240 treatment-naive NSCLC patients whose localized lung tumors had been resected. Study-level results and caveats: Of the top 100 tumor clones, a median of roughly 56 were detected in paired uninvolved adjacent lung; under 30 were also among that lung's top 100. Because multi-region tumor sequencing was not done, intratumor heterogeneity could not be ruled out. Longer overall survival was associated with higher blood T cell density, whereas shorter survival was associated with higher adjacent-lung clonality. Uninvolved tumor-adjacent lung showed the highest T cell clonality, higher than tumor, which suggests more focused antigenic responses in the uninvolved tumor-adjacent lung. Because of the exploratory design, TCR variables were selected using unadjusted p-values without false-discovery rate correction.

At diagnosis, tumor, uninvolved tumor-adjacent lung and peripheral blood were collected and then preserved as a mix of FFPE and fresh-frozen material. For TCR repertoire profiling, blood samples were analyzed in the form of peripheral blood mononuclear cells. Trimmed from V: 8 bases; trimmed from J: 0 bases; junction bases lacking a gene match: 4. The CDR3 measures 14 amino acids from cysteine to phenylalanine. Only the CDR3 DNA is retained, 42 bases long and in frame from the first base. Per the germline V gene (reference sequence), MNHEY is the CDR1 and SMNVEV is the CDR2. The immunoSEQ Assay was used to sequence TCR beta CDR3 regions from DNA. The source study handled its data this way. T cell density was computed as TCR beta template counts normalized to usable DNA estimated by amplifying housekeeping genes. Richness was estimated using the preseqR package, with extrapolation to 400,000 templates for PBMC samples and to 120,000 templates for tissue samples. Clonality was defined as one minus Pielou's evenness. Differential abundance testing on productive amino-acid clonotypes, with a minimum total count of 5 and an alpha of 0.1, was used to identify tissue-enriched TCRs. The Jaccard Index and the Morisita Overlap Index were used to quantify repertoire overlap between compartments. GLIPH clustered TCR beta CDR3s with public tetramer-defined viral CDR3s; viral motifs required at least three viral sequences plus V-gene enrichment. The source is immuneACCESS, and TCRdb retained only in-frame sequences with V and J called. Part of the clones is not carried over; for the studies checked, unresolved V genes explain less than half of this, and the remainder is unexplained. D and trimming come from the DNA, and the V and J calls and clone size come from that table. Present in this sample are some 50,000 clones, around 81% of which were seen just once. Clones ranked in the top ten supply roughly 15% of the sample.

The clonotype was recovered from a man aged 40-75 years with stage III lung adenocarcinoma. The rearrangement joined TRBV27 to TRBJ2-7; the central 10 bases match TRBD2. The sequencing used peripheral blood mononuclear cells, collected before any cancer treatment. The CDR3 amino acid sequence is: CASGSGGFSYEQYF. The DNA reads as follows: TGTGCCAGCGGTAGCGGGGGGTTCTCCTACGAGCAGTACTTC.